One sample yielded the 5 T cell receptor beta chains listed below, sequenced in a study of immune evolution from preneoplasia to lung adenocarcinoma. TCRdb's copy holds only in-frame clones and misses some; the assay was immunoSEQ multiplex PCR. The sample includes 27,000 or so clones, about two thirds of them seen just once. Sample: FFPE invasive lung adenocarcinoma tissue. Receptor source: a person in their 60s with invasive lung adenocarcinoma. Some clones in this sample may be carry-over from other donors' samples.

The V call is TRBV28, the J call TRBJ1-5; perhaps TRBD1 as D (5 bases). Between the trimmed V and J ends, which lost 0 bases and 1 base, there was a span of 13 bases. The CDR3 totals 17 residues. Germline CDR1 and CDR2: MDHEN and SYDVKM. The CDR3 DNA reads TGTGCCAGCAGTTTATGGGGGACTCGAAGGAGCAATCAGCCCCAGCATTTT. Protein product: CASSLWGTRRSNQPQHF.

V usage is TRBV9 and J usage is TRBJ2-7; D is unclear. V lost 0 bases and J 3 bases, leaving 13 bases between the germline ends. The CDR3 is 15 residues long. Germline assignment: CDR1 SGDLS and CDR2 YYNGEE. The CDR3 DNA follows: TGTGCCAGCAGCGTAGCTGATGATGGGTTCTACGAGCAGTACTTC. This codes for CASSVADDGFYEQYF.

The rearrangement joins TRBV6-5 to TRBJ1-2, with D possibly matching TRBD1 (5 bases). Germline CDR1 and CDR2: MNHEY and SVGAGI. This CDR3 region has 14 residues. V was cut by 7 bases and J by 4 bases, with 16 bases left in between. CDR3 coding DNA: TGTGCCAGCACCAAGGCAGGGCCCGCCTATGGCTACACCTTC. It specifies CASTKAGPAYGYTF.

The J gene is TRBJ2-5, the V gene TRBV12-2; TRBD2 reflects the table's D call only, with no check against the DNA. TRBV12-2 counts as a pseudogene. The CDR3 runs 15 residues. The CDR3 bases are TGTGCAAGTCGCTTAGCAGGTAGCGGGGAAGAGACCCAGTACTTC. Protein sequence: CASRLAGSGEETQYF.

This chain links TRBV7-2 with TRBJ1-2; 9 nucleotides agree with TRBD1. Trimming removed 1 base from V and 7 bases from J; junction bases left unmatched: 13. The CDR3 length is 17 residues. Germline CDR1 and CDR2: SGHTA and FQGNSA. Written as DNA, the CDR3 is TGTGCCAGCAGCTTAGTTAATCTACAGGGGGCGCCAAGTGGCTACACCTTC. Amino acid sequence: CASSLVNLQGAPSGYTF.